These 11 T cell receptor delta chains share one sample of origin, sequenced in a study of γδ T cells in repeated Plasmodium falciparum infection. Gammadelta T cells were flow-sorted from PBMC into Vgamma9/Vdelta2+ and Vdelta2-negative populations for bulk analysis. TCRdb fed the multiplex PCR reads to CATT. The sample contains around 50,000 delta-chain clones, roughly 1.6% of which appear only once. Input material: gamma-delta T cells from blood. The source is a pool of human donors (malaria-infected and uninfected, not separated).

This clone was observed a handful of times. The CDR3 DNA follows: TGTGCTCTTGGGGCGCCTAGAATAGAGGGGATCCGCGGTAAACTCATCTTT. It is translated as CALGAPRIEGIRGKLIF. V and J are TRDV1 and TRDJ1; possible D gene TRDD3, 6 bases. Deletions cut 4 bases from V and 7 bases from J, with 25 bases between. From germline, CDR1 is TSWWSYY and CDR2 QGS. The CDR3 extends over 17 amino acids.

In regard to this clone: A read error likely explains why the TCRdb protein, taken from a much larger clone, differs from this DNA's translation at residue 10; the protein shown is translated from the DNA. This rearrangement joins TRDV1 to TRDJ1; D not resolved. TCRdb carries no J gene annotation; the J gene was assigned here by matching the DNA with germline. Trimming stripped 0 bases from V and 0 bases from J, with 11 bases between. The CDR3 has 16 amino acids. Germline-derived CDR1 and CDR2 are TSWWSYY and QGS. The CDR3 DNA reads TGTGCTCTTGGGGAACTGCCCCCACCGCACACCGATAAACTCATCTTT. Protein sequence: CALGELPPPHTDKLIF.

As to this clone: TCRdb pairs this DNA with a much larger clone's protein that differs at residue 16, likely a read error; the protein shown was translated from the DNA. This chain uses TRDV1 with TRDJ1, with TRDD3 matching 9 bases. The J gene is not listed in TCRdb, so it was assigned here from a DNA match to germline. Germline CDR1 and CDR2: TSWWSYY and QGS. The CDR3 is 19 amino acids. This chain's CDR3 is CALGEFGIFWGIFTDRLIF. The DNA of the CDR3 is TGTGCTCTTGGGGAATTCGGCATTTTCTGGGGGATCTTCACCGATAGACTCATCTTT.

In regard to this clone: This sequence is one base from a far larger clone and is likely a read error. The same CDR3 arises from other DNA sequences in this sample as well. The rearrangement uses TRDV1 and TRDJ1; 11 bases agree with TRDD3. Germline matching of the DNA provided the J gene here, since TCRdb leaves it blank. The CDR3 contains 22 residues. From germline, CDR1 is TSWWSYY and CDR2 QGS. The CDR3: CALGDSSFLGRVWGIRTDKLIF. In DNA form, the CDR3 reads TGCGCTCTTGGGGATTCTTCCTTCCTCGGAAGAGTGTGGGGGATACGCACCGATAAACTCATCTTT.

As concerns this clone: The translation of this DNA and the TCRdb protein of a much larger clone differ at residue 9, probably owing to a read error; the protein shown here is translated from the DNA. The chain combines TRDV1 with TRDJ1; no clear D gene. Here the J gene came from matching the DNA to germline, since TCRdb omits it. Germline CDR1 reads TSWWSYY; CDR2 reads QGS. V lost 5 bases and J lost 8, with 21 bases in between. The CDR3 consists of 15 residues. CDR3 amino acids: CALGLSPTVTVKLIF. CDR3 in DNA: TGTGCTCTTGGGCTTAGCCCCACCGTCACCGTCAAACTCATCTTT.

This clone was counted ten times or more. The chain carries TRAV14/DV4 and TRDJ1, with 7 nucleotides matching TRDD3. The CDR3 length is 16 residues. Germline lookup yields CDR1 TSDPSYG and CDR2 QGSYDQQN (reference sequence). CDR3 region: CAARRGWDTPTDKLIF. In DNA, the CDR3 is TGTGCGGCCAGGCGTGGGTGGGATACCCCCACCGATAAACTCATCTTT.

Note on this clone: TCRdb records a much larger clone's protein for this DNA, with a difference at residue 10 that likely arises from a read error; the protein given is the translation of the DNA. CDR3 nucleotides: TGTGCACTTGGGGAAAAAAGGAAAGGTTGCTGGGGGAACACCGATAAACTCATCTTT. This translates into CALGEKRKGCWGNTDKLIF. The rearrangement links TRDV1 to TRDJ1; 8 nucleotides align to TRDD3. CDR3 length: 19 amino acids. CDR1 is TSWWSYY and CDR2 is QGS in the germline V gene.

A note on this clone: TCRdb records a much larger clone's protein for this DNA, with a difference at residue 11 that likely arises from a read error; the protein given is the translation of the DNA. This chain links TRDV1 with TRDJ1, with D possibly TRDD3 on 5 matching bases. No J gene is reported in TCRdb; it was inferred here by comparing the DNA with germline. With 5 bases removed from V and 0 bases from J, the gap between germline ends came to 19 bases. The CDR3 contains 17 residues. Germline V gene data show CDR1 as TSWWSYY and CDR2 as QGS. CDR3 in amino acids: CALGRRRGLLHTDKLIF. In nucleotides, the CDR3 is TGTGCTCTTGGGCGCCGACGGGGGCTGTTACACACCGATAAACTCATCTTT.

This clone has more than one count but fewer than ten. The protein recorded in TCRdb matches a much larger clone and deviates from this DNA's translation at residue 5, suggesting a read error; the protein here is obtained by translating the DNA. The gene calls are TRDV3 and TRDJ1; no clear D. The J gene, absent from TCRdb, was called here by matching the DNA to germline. This CDR3 has 17 amino acids. Germline CDR1 is TVYSNPD and CDR2 is GDNSRS (reference sequence). Trimming stripped 1 base from V and 0 bases from J, with 21 bases between. CDR3 in amino acids: CAFKRLWRGGYTDKLIF. In DNA form, the CDR3 reads TGTGCCTTTAAAAGACTGTGGAGGGGTGGGTACACCGATAAACTCATCTTT.

A remark on this clone: The translation of this DNA and the TCRdb protein of a much larger clone differ at residue 10, probably owing to a read error; the protein shown here is translated from the DNA. V usage is TRDV3 and J usage is TRDJ1; TRDD3 aligns across 8 bases. Here the J gene was assigned by germline matching of the DNA, as TCRdb has none. V was clipped by 2 bases and J by 8 bases; unmatched bases: 19. Germline values: CDR1 TVYSNPD, CDR2 GDNSRS (reference sequence). The CDR3 is made up of 16 amino acids. CDR3 protein: CAFSYEYWGVMDKLIF. The CDR3 region has the DNA TGTGCCTTTTCCTACGAGTACTGGGGGGTAATGGACAAACTCATCTTT.

Worth noting for this clone: The likely explanation is a read error, given a far larger clone one base away. The sample carries other DNA sequences with the same CDR3. There is no J gene call, but TRDV1 is given as the V gene; no check of the table's D call, TRDD3, against the DNA was made. Germline lookup yields CDR1 TSWWSYY and CDR2 QGS. The CDR3 has 20 residues. CDR3 bases: TGTGCTCTTGGGGGCCGACCAAGACCTGAGCGGTCCTGGGACACCCGACAGATGTTCTTC. The encoded protein is CALGGRPRPERSWDTRQMFF.